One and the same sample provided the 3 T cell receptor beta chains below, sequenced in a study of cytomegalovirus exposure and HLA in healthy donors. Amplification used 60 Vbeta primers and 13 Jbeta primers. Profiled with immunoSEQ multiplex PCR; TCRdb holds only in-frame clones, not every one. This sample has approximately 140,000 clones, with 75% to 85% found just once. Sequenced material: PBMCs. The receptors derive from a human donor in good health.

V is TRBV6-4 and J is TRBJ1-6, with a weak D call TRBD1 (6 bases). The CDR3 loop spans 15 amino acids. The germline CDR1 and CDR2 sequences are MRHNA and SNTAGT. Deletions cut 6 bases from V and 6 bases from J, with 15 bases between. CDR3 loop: CASSQIQGFNSPLHF. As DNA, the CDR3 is TGTGCCAGCAGCCAGATACAGGGTTTTAATTCACCCCTCCACTTT.

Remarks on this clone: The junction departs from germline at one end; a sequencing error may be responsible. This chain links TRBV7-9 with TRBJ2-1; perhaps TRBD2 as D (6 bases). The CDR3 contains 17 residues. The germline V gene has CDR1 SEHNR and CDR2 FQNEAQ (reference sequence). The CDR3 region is CSSSLGASTGTYNEQFF. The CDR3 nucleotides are TGTTCCAGCAGCTTAGGAGCGAGCACCGGGACTTACAATGAGCAGTTCTTC.

CDR3 DNA: TGTGCCACCAGCGTCGACAGGGGAAGATCCACAGATACGCAGTATTTT. Amino acid sequence: CATSVDRGRSTDTQYF. This chain uses TRBV15 with TRBJ2-3, with 8 bases aligning to TRBD1. Germline V gene sequence: CDR1 LNHNV, CDR2 YYDKDF (reference sequence). This CDR3 comprises 16 residues. With 5 bases clipped from V and 2 bases from J, the junction kept 9 bases outside the gene matches.